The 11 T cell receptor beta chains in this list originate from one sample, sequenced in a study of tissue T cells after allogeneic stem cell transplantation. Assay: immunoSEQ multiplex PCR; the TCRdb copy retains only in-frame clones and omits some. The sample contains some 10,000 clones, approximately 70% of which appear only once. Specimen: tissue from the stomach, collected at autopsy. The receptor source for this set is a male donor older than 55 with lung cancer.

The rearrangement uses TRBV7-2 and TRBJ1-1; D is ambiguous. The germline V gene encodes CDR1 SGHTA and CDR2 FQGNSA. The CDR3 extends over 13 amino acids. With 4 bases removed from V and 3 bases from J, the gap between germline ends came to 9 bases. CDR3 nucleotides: TGTGCCAGCAGCTGGCAGGAGTACACTGAAGCTTTCTTT. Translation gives CASSWQEYTEAFF.

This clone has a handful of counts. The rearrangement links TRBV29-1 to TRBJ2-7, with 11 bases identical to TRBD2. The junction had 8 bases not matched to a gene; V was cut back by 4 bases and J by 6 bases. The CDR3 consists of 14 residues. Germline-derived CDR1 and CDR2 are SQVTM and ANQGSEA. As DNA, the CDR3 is TGCAGCGTTGTTTTAGCGGGGGGGCCAAGCGAGCAGTACTTC. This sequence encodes CSVVLAGGPSEQYF.

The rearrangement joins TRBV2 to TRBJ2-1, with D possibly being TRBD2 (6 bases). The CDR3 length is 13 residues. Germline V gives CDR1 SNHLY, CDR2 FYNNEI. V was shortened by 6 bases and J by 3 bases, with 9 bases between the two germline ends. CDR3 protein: CASRSGSYNEQFF. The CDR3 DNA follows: TGTGCCAGCAGGTCCGGGAGCTACAATGAGCAGTTCTTC.

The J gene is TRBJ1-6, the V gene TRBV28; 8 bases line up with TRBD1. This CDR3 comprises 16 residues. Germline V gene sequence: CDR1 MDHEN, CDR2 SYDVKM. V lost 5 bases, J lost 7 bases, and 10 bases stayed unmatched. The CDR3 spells CASSQPLTGGNSPLHF. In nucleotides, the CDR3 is TGTGCCAGCAGTCAACCCCTCACAGGGGGGAATTCACCCCTCCACTTT.

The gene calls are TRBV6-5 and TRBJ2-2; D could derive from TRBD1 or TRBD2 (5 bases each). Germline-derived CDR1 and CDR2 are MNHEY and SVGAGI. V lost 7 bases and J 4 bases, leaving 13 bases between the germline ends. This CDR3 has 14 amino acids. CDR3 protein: CASKRDGLTGELFF. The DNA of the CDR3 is TGTGCCAGCAAAAGGGACGGCCTCACCGGGGAGCTGTTTTTT.

The CDR3: CASSYSKSYGYTF. Written as DNA, the CDR3 is TGTGCCAGCAGTTACTCGAAGAGCTATGGCTACACCTTC. V gene TRBV6-5 combines with J gene TRBJ1-2, with unresolved D. The V end lost 0 bases, the J end lost 4 bases, and 6 bases lay between the germline ends. CDR3 length: 13 amino acids. Germline V gene sequence: CDR1 MNHEY, CDR2 SVGAGI.

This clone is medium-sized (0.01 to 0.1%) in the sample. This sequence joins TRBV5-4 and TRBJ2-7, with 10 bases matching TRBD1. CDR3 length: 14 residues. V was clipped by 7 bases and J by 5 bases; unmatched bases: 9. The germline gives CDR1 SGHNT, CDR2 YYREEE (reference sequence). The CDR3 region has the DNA TGTGCCAGCGTTTCGGGGACAGGGGACCACGAGCAGTACTTC. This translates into CASVSGTGDHEQYF.

The CDR3, as DNA: TGCGCCAGCAGCCAAGATCTTTACCGGGGGAGCTCCTACAATGAGCAGTTCTTC. It translates to CASSQDLYRGSSYNEQFF. V and J are TRBV4-3 and TRBJ2-1; TRBD2 might be the D (6 bases). V lost 0 bases to trimming and J lost 0 bases, with 15 bases between them. Germline lookup yields CDR1 LGHNA and CDR2 YSLEER. The length of the CDR3 is 18 residues.

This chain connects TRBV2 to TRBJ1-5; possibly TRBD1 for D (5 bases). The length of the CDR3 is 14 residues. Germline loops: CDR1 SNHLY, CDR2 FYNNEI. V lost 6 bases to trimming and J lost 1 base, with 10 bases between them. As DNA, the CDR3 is TGTGCCAGCAGCCGACAGTCAAGCAATCAGCCCCAGCATTTT. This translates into CASSRQSSNQPQHF.

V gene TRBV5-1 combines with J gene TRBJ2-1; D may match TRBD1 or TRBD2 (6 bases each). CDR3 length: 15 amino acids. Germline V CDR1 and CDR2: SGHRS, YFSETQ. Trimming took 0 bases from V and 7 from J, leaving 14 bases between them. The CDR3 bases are TGCGCCAGCAGCTTGGCGGGGGCCTCTCCTAATGAGCAGTTCTTC. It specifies CASSLAGASPNEQFF.

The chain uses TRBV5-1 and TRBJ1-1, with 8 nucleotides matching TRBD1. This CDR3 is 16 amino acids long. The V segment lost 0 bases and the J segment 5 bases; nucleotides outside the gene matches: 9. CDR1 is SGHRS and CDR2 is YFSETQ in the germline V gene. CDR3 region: CASSLVPGGRGTEAFF. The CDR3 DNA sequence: TGCGCCAGCAGCTTGGTACCAGGGGGCCGAGGTACTGAAGCTTTCTTT.